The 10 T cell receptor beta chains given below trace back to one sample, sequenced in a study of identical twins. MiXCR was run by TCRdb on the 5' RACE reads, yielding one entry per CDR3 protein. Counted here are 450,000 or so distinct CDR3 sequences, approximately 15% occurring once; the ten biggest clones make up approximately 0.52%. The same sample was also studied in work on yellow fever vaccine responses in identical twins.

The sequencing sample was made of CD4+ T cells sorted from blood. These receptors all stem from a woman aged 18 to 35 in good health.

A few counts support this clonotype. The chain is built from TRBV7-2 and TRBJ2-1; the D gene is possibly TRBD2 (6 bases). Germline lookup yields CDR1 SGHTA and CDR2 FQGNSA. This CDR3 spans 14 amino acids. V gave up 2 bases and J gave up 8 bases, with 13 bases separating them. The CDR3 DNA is TGTGCCAGCAGCTTAAGGTCGGGGGTGGATGAGCAGTTCTTC. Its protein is CASSLRSGVDEQFF. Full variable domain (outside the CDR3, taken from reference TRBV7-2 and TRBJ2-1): GAGVSQSPSNKVTEKGKDVELRCDPISGHTALYWYRQSLGQGLEFLIYFQGNSAPDKSGLPSDRFSAERTGGSVSTLTIQRTQQEDSAVYLCASSLRSGVDEQFFGPGTRLTVL.

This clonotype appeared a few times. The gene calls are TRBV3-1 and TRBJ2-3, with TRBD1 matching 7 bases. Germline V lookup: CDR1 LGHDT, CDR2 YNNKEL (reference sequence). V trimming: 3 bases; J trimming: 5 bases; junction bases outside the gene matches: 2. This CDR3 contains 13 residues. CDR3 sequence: CASSHRGIDTQYF. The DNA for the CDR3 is TGTGCCAGCAGCCACAGGGGGATAGATACGCAGTATTTT.

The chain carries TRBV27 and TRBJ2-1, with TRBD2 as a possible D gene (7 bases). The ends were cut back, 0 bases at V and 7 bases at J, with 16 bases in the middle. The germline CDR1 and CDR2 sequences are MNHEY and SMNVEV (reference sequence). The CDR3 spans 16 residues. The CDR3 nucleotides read TGTGCCAGCAGTTTATCAGCACTAGGGAGGGGGAATGAGCAGTTCTTC. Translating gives CASSLSALGRGNEQFF.

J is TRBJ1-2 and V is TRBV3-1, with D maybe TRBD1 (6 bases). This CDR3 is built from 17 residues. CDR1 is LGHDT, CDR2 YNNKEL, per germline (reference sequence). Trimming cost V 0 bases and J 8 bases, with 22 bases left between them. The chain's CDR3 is CASSQDVGADRPRGYTF. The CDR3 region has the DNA TGTGCCAGCAGCCAAGATGTAGGCGCCGACAGGCCTAGGGGCTACACCTTC.

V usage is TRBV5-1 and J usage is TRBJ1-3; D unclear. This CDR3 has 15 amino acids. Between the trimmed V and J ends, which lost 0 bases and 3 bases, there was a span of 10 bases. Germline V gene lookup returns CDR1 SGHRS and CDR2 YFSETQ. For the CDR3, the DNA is TGCGCCAGCAGCTTGGAGGGAGCTAATGGAAACACCATATATTTT. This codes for CASSLEGANGNTIYF.

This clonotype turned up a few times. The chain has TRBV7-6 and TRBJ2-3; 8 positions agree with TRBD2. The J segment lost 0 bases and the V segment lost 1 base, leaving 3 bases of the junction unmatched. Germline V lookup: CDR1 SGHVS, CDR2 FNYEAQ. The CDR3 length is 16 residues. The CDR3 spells CASSLGASGSTDTQYF. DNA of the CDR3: TGTGCCAGCAGCTTAGGCGCTAGCGGGAGCACAGATACGCAGTATTTT.

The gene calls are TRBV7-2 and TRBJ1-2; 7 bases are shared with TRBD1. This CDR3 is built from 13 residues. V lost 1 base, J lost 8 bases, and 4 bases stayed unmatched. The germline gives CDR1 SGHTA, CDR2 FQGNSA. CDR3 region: CASSLEGAGGYTF. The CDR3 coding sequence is TGTGCCAGCAGCTTAGAGGGGGCGGGCGGCTACACCTTC.

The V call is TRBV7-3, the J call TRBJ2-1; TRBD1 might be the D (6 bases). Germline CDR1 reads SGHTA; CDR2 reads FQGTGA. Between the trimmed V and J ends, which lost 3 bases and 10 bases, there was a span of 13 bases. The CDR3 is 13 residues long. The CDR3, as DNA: TGTGCCAGCAGCTTTAAAACAGGGTTAGAGCAGTTCTTC. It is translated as CASSFKTGLEQFF.

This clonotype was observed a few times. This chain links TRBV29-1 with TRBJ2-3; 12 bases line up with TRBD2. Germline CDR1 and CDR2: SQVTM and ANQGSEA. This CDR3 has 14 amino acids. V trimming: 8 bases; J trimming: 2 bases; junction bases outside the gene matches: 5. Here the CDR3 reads CSTRTSGITDTQYF. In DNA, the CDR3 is TGCAGCACGAGGACTAGCGGGATCACAGATACGCAGTATTTT.

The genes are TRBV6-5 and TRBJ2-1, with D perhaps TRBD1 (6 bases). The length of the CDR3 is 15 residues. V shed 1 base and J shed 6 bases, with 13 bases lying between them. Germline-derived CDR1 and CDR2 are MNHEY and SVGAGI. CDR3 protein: CASSYFPQGGNEQFF. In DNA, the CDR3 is TGTGCCAGCAGTTACTTCCCCCAAGGGGGCAATGAGCAGTTCTTC.